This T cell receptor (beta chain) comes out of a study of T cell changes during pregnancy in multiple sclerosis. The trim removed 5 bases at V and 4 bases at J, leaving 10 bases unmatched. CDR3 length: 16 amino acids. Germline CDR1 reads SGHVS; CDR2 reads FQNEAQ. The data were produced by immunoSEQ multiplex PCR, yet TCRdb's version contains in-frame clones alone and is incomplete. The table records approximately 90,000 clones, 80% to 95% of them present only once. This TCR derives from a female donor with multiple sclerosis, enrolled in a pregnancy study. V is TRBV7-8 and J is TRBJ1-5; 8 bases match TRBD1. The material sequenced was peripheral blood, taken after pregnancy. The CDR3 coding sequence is TGTGCCAGCAGCCCGCTCCCGGACAGGGAGAATCAGCCCCAGCATTTT. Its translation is CASSPLPDRENQPQHF.